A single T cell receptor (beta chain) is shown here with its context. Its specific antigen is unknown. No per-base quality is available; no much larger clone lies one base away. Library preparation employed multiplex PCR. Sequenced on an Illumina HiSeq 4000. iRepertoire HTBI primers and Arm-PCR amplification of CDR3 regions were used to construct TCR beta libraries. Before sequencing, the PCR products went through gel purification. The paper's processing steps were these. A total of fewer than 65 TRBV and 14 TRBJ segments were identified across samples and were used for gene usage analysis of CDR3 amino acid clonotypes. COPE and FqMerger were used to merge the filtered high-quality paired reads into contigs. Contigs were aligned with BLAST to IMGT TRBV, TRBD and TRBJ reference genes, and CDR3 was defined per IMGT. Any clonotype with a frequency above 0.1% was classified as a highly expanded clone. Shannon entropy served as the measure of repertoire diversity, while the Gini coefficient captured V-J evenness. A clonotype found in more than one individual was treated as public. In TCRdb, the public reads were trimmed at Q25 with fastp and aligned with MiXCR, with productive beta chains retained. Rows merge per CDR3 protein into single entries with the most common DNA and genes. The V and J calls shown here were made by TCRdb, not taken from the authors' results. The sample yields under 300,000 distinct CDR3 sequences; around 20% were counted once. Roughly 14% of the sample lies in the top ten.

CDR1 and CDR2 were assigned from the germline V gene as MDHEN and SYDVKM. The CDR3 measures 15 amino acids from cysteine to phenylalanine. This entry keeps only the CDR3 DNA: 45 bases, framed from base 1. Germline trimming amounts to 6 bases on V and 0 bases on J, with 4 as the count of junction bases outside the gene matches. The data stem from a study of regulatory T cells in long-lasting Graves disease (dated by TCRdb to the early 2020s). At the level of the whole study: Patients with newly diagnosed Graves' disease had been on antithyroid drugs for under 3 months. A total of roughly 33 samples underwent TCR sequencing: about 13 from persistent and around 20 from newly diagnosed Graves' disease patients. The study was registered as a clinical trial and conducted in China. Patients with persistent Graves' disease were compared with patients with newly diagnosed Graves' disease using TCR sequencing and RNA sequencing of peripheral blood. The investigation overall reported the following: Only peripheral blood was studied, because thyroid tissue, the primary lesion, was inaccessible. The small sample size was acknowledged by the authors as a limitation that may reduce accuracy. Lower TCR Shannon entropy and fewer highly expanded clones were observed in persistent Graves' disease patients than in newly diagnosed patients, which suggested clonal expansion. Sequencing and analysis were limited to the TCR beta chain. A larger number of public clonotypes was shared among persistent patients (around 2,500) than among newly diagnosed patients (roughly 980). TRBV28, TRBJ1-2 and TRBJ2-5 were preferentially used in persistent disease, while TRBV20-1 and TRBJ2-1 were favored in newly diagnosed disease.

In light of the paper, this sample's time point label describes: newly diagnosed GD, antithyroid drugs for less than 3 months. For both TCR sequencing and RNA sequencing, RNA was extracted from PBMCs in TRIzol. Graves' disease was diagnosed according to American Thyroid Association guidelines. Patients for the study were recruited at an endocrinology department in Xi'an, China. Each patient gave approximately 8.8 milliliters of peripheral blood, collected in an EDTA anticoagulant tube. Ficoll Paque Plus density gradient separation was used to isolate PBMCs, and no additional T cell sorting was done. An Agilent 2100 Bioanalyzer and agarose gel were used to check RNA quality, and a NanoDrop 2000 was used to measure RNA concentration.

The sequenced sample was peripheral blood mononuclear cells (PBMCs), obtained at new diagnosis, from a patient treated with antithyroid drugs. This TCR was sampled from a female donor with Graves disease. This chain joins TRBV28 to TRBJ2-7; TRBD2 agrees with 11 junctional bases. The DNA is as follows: TGTGCCAGCAGACCGGGACTAGCGGACTCCTACGAGCAGTACTTC. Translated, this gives CASRPGLADSYEQYF.